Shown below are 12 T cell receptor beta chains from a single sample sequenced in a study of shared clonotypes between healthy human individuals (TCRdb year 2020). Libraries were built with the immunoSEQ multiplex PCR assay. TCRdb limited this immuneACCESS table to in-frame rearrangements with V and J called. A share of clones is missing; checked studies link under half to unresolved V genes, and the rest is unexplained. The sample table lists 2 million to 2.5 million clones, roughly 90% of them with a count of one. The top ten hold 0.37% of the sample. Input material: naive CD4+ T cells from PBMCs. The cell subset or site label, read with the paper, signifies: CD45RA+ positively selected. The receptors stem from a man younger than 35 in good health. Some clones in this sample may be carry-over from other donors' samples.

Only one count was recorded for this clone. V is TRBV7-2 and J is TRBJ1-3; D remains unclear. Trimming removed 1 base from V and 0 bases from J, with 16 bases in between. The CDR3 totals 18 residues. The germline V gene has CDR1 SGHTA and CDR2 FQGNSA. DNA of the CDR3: TGTGCCAGCAGCTTAGTAGGCCAGAAAAGTATCTCTGGAAACACCATATATTTT. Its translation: CASSLVGQKSISGNTIYF.

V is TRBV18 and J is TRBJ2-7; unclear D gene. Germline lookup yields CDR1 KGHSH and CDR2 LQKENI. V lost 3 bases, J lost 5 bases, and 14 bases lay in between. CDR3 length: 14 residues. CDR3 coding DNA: TGTGCCAGCTCACCGATACTGGGAAGCCACGAGCAGTACTTC. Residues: CASSPILGSHEQYF. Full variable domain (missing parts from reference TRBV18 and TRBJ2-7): NAGVMQNPRHLVRRRGQEARLRCSPMKGHSHVYWYRQLPEEGLKFMVYLQKENIIDESGMPKERFSAEFPKEGPSILRIQQVVRGDSAAYFCASSPILGSHEQYFGPGTRLTVT.

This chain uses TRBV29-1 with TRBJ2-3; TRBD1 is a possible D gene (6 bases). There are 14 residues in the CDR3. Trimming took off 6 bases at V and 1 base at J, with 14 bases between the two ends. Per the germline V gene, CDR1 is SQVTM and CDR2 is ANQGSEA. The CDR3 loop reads CSVRVQGRTDTQYF. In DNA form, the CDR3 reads TGCAGCGTCCGGGTACAGGGTCGCACAGATACGCAGTATTTT.

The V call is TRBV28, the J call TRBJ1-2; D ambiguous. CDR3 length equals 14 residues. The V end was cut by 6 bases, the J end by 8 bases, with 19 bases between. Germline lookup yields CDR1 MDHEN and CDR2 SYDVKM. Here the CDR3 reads CASRNPIGRSGYTF. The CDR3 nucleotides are TGTGCCAGCAGGAATCCGATAGGTCGATCCGGCTACACCTTC.

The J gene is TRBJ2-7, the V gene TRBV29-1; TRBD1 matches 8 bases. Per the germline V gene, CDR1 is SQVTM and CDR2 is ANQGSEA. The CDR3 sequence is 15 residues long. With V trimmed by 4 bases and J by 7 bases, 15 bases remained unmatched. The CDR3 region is CSVADSVAGGAEQYF. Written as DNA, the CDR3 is TGCAGCGTTGCCGATTCGGTGGCAGGGGGCGCGGAGCAGTACTTC.

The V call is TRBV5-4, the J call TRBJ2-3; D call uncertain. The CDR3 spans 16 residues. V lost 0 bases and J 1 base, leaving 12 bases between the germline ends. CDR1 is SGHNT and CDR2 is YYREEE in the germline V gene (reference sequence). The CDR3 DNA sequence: TGTGCCAGCAGCTTGGTAGTGAGCGCCCGCACAGATACGCAGTATTTT. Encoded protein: CASSLVVSARTDTQYF.

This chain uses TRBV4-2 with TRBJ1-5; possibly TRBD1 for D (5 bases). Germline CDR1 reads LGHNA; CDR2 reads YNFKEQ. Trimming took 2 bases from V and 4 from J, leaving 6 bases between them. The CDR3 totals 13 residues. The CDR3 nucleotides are TGTGCCAGCAGCCAACGGGGGAATCAGCCCCAGCATTTT. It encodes CASSQRGNQPQHF.

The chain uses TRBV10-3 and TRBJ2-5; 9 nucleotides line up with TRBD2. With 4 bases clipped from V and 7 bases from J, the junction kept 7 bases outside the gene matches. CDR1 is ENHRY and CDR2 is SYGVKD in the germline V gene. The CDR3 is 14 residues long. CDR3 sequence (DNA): TGTGCCATCAGTGGTAGTAGCGGGAGTGGGACCCAGTACTTC. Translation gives CAISGSSGSGTQYF.

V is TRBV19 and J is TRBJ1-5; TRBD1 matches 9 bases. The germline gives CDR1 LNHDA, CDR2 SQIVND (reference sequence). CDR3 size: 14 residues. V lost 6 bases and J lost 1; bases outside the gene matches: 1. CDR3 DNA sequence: TGTGCCAGTAGGGACAGGGGAAGCAATCAGCCCCAGCATTTT. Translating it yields CASRDRGSNQPQHF.

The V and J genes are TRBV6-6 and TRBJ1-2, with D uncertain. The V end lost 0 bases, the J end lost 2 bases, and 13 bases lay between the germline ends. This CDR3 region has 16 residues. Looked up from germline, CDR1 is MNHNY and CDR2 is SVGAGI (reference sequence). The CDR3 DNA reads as TGTGCCAGCAGTTACTCCCGATTGAGAACCAACTATGGCTACACCTTC. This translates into CASSYSRLRTNYGYTF.

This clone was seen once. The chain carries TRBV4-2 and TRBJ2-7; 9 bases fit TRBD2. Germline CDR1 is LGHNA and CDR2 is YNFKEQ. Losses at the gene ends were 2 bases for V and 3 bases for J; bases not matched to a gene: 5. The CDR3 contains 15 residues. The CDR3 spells CASSQPTSGNYEQYF. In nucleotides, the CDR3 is TGTGCCAGCAGCCAACCGACTAGCGGAAACTACGAGCAGTACTTC.

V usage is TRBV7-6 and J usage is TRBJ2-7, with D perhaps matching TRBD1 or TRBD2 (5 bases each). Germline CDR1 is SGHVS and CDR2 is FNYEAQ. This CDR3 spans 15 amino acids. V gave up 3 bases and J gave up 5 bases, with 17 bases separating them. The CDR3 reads CASSFGGEGENEQYF. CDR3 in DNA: TGTGCCAGCAGCTTTGGGGGAGAAGGGGAGAACGAGCAGTACTTC.